This TCR beta chain emerged from a study of blood T cells in healthy people across ages (dated by TCRdb to 2014 to 2015). For the wider study: Template switching captured roughly one uniquely barcoded TCR beta cDNA molecule per two T cells in model experiments. Age-related changes in TCR beta repertoire diversity were measured in the study by deep sequencing normalized with unique cDNA molecular identifiers. The study analyzed two additional independent replicas of 1 million unique cDNA reads from the same blood draw for two donors, one aged 18 to 30 and one aged 80 or older. Four age groups were formed from the donors: young (average around 15 years), middle-aged (around 41), aged (roughly 56) and long-lived (82).

Preparation of the library involved 5' RACE. Sequenced on an Illumina HiSeq 2500. A second PCR of about 6 to 11 cycles was performed with a sample-barcoded 5' primer and a J-beta primer mix. A unique molecular identifier was introduced onto each TCR beta cDNA molecule by a template-switch 5' adaptor carrying 12 random nucleotides. At least 2.5 million CDR3-containing paired-end reads were obtained from each sample. First-strand cDNA synthesis was performed from all RNA using the Mint cDNA synthesis kit, with priming by a TRBC-specific oligonucleotide. Following uracil-DNA glycosylase treatment, a first 18-cycle PCR with universal primers M1SS and BC2_uni_R was performed on all cDNA. As for how the authors treated the data: For normalization, 1 million high-quality reads were randomly selected from each sample, with every read carrying a distinct molecular identifier. Instead of being binned into consensus sequences, reads with shared molecular identifiers were discarded. CDR3 identification, clonotype clustering and error correction used MiTCR with a Q25 quality threshold and the strictest error-elimination algorithm. A nonparametric unseen species model with Euler transformation was used to estimate lower-bound total TCR beta diversity. TCRdb reprocessing: public reads trimmed at Q25 with fastp, clones called with MiXCR, in-frame beta chains kept. Rows merge per CDR3 protein into single entries with the most common DNA and genes. What appears here as the V and J calls and clone size reflects TCRdb's work, not the paper's. This sample comprises 750,000 to 950,000 distinct CDR3 sequences, 25% to 30% of them detected only once. The top ten clones comprise roughly 10% of the sample.

About this clonotype: Its antigen target is currently unknown. The input lacks base qualities; no much larger clone sits a single base away.

The germline V gene sets CDR1 to SQVTM and CDR2 to ANQGSEA. From its cysteine to its phenylalanine, the CDR3 spans 12 amino acids. Of the read, only the CDR3 DNA is kept; its 36 bases are in frame from base 1. Compared with germline, V lacks 6 bases and J lacks 8 bases; bases without a gene match: 6. The donors were roughly 40 Caucasian individuals from Russia, aged roughly 6 to 100 years, who were systemically healthy. About 9.6 milliliters of peripheral blood were collected from each donor into EDTA-treated Vacutainer tubes. Ficoll-Paque density-gradient centrifugation was used to isolate PBMCs, with at least 6 million per sample. Trizol reagent was used to extract total RNA from the PBMCs, yielding at least 5.5 micrograms per sample. Naive CD45RAhigh/CD27high T cell percentages were measured by flow cytometry on a PBMC aliquot from every donor. General study outcomes and caveats: A strong correlation was found between observed TCR beta diversity and the percentage of naive T cells measured by flow cytometry. Compared with the aged group, the long-lived group had more naive CD4+ T cells, fewer expanded clones and increased TCR diversity, suggesting age selection. The CMV infection status of donors was not known, potentially confounding age-related changes in expanded clonotypes. As age increased, observed TCR beta diversity per million T cells dropped in a roughly linear way, and a significant reduction was already evident by age 40. Since profiling was done on bulk unsorted PBMCs, naive and antigen-experienced compartments could not be conclusively compared. Estimates of total diversity based on one million sequenced T cells were considered lower bounds and underestimates.

The same specimen was also included in a second study, on T cells of mothers and their children. The second study's authors report: The donors were nine systemically healthy Caucasian individuals, made up of three mothers and their six children. cDNA synthesis consumed the entire amount of extracted RNA, loaded at approximately 1.4 ug RNA in each 15 ul reaction. Sample barcodes and 2-4 random nucleotides were added via the M1S primer in the second PCR. Each mother yielded over 9.5 million TCR beta CDR3 reads and each child 2.5 million to 3 million reads. In both related and unrelated pairs, thymic selection shapes the output of TCR recombination in a similar way, with inherited differences having only a minor effect. Normalized repertoire overlap was always slightly but never significantly higher in related than unrelated mother-child pairs. With a sensitivity of about 100 clones per million clonotypes, no persistent microchimeric T cell clones were detected. To look for features that set related mother-child pairs apart from unrelated individuals, the researchers ran deep NGS to compare the TCR beta repertoires of mothers and children. Mothers averaged roughly 36 +/- 4 years of age and children averaged around 11 +/- 4 years. After adapter ligation was performed with NEBNext reagents, the libraries were sequenced on an Illumina HiSeq 2000 with 100+100 nt paired-end reads. To avoid cross-contamination, the mother libraries and the child libraries were prepared a month apart and sequenced in separate runs. For each donor, between roughly 500,000 and 2,200,000 distinct TCR beta clonotypes were identified. Naive TCR beta clonotypes were estimated from low-frequency clonotypes matched to each donor's FACS-determined naive share, without sorting.

The chain couples TRBV29-1 to TRBJ1-4; the junction holds 7 bases that match TRBD1. Sequenced: blood. This clonotype was obtained from a woman in her forties in good health. The nucleotide sequence is given as TGCAGCGTGGGATTACAGGGGGAAAAACTGTTTTTT. Its coded protein is CSVGLQGEKLFF.